Reported below is one T cell receptor (beta chain). The antigen remains undetermined. Some clones are missing from TCRdb's copy, which holds only in-frame ones; the method was immunoSEQ multiplex PCR. The table records around 100,000 clones, around 93% of them present only once. This sample was included in a study of OX40 agonist ivuxolimab in advanced cancers. Blood specimens came from baseline, cycle 4 day 1, and cycle 7 day 1. The CDR3 spans 14 residues. CDR1 is SGHNT, CDR2 YENEEA, per germline. V lost 0 bases and J lost 3, with 9 bases in between. Broader study findings: Antigens targeted by the expanded peripheral T cells were not determined.

The sequenced sample was CD4+ or CD8+ T cells sorted from blood, obtained in a trial of the OX40 agonist ivuxolimab. This receptor was taken from an adult with an advanced solid tumor such as melanoma, head and neck, liver or kidney cancer. The V call is TRBV11-3, the J call TRBJ2-7; D gene ambiguous. CDR3 in amino acids: CASSLDEGNYEQYF. The CDR3 DNA follows: TGTGCCAGCAGCTTAGATGAAGGAAACTACGAGCAGTACTTC.